Listed below are T cell receptor beta chains from one sample, sequenced in a study of cytomegalovirus exposure and HLA in healthy donors. Clones were sequenced by immunoSEQ multiplex PCR, and TCRdb holds only the in-frame ones, with some missing. The table has roughly 150,000 clones, 65% to 70% seen once. The specimen was PBMCs. The receptors originated from a man under 40 in good health and CMV-seropositive. Both conserved end residues are part of each CDR3.

j_call | v_call | cdr3_aa
TRBJ1-3 | TRBV5-6 | CASSYVRSPTTSGNTIYF
TRBJ2-5 | TRBV2 | CAPQSGTEEETQYF
TRBJ2-1 | TRBV6-1 | CASSELAGSYNEQFF
TRBJ2-4 | TRBV7-8 | CASSLASSIRFLGGAAKNIQYF
TRBJ1-5 | TRBV27 | CASSWTGGNQPQHF
TRBJ1-1 | TRBV6-5 | CASSQIRGRNTEAFF
TRBJ1-1 | TRBV7-9 | CASSLAEALEAFF
TRBJ2-5 | TRBV11-3 | CASSLGAPQETQYF
TRBJ2-7 | TRBV28 | CASRLAGGHKQYF
TRBJ1-3 | TRBV6-5 | CATHSSGNTIYF
TRBJ2-7 | TRBV7-6 | CASSLGQAGTGLYEQYF
TRBJ1-6 | TRBV19 | CASSIAPRGNSPLHF
TRBJ2-5 | TRBV5-1 | CARDTGGPETQYF
TRBJ2-7 | TRBV5-1 | CASSLRLDYEQYF
TRBJ2-3 | TRBV21-1 | CASSKGLFLPGGPAGADTQYF
TRBJ2-2 | TRBV7-9 | CASSPTGMRTFFRELFF
TRBJ2-7 | TRBV4-2 | CASSPSEDEQYF
TRBJ2-3 | TRBV10-3 | CATQLAGGLDTQYF
TRBJ1-6 | TRBV9 | CASSAGSGTGGNSPLHF
TRBJ1-2 | TRBV18 | CASSPGQPEYGYTF
TRBJ1-5 | TRBV6-5 | CASSYSGQGSQPQHF
TRBJ2-7 | TRBV6-5 | CASSYFGQGVYEQYF
TRBJ1-2 | TRBV2 | CASRTRDSISGYTF
TRBJ2-5 | TRBV18 | CASSPFAQETQYF
TRBJ2-2 | TRBV19 | CASAGGGGSGTGELFF
TRBJ2-1 | TRBV9 | CASSVPGIHNEQFF
TRBJ1-4 | TRBV7-9 | CSSSSGGGPHEKLFF
TRBJ1-1 | TRBV7-6 | CASSSGLHGTEAFF
TRBJ2-5 | TRBV6-5 | CATKGQTKKTQYF
TRBJ2-7 | TRBV10-1 | CASSGDVSHEQYF
TRBJ1-3 | TRBV19 | CASTLGRDSGSGNTIYF
TRBJ1-1 | TRBV7-3 | CASSLFSENTEAFF
TRBJ1-1 | TRBV11-2 | CASSLQGYGDTEAFF
TRBJ1-1 | TRBV6-5 | CASSYASGTGEAFF
TRBJ2-1 | TRBV30 | CACATSGSYNEQFF
TRBJ2-1 | TRBV5-6 | CASSLASDRVNEQFF
TRBJ1-2 | TRBV9 | CASSPQGTYGYTF
TRBJ1-5 | TRBV11-2 | CASSFGTGDSQPQHF
TRBJ1-2 | TRBV7-2 | CASSLTVGYTF
TRBJ2-1 | TRBV5-1 | CASSLELAGATSYNEQFF
TRBJ1-1 | TRBV19 | CASSDRNRNTEAFF